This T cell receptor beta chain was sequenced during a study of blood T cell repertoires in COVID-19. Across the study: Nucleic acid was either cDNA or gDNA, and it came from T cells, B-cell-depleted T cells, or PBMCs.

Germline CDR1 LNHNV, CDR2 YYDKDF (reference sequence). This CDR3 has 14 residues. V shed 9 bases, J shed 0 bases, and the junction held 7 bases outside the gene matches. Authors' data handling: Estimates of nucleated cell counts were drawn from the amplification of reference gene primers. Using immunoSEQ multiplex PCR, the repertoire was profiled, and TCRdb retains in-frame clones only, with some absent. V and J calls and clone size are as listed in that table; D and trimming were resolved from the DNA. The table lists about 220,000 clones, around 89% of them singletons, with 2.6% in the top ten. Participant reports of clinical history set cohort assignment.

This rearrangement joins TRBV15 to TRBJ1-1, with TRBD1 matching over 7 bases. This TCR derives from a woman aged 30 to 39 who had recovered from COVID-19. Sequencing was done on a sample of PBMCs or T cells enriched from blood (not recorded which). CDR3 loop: CATGQNPMNTEAFF. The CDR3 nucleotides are TGTGCCACGGGACAGAATCCCATGAACACTGAAGCTTTCTTT.